These 11 T cell receptor beta chains came from one sample sequenced in a study of PD-1 blockade in classical Hodgkin lymphoma. Method: immunoSEQ multiplex PCR; TCRdb's copy keeps in-frame clones and lacks some. The sample yields roughly 64,000 clones, 75% to 95% seen once. Documented time point: cycle 4 day 1 (C4D1), after less than 7 weeks of nivolumab. No patient escaped relapse after autologous stem cell transplantation, and brentuximab vedotin exposure varied. The sample here was peripheral blood mononuclear cells (PBMCs), taken before the fourth cycle of nivolumab. The source of these receptors is a human donor with classical Hodgkin lymphoma.

In DNA form, the CDR3 reads TGTGCCAGTACGGCGGTGGGCTCCTATGGCTACACCTTC. It is translated as CASTAVGSYGYTF. The gene calls are TRBV19 and TRBJ1-2; D is ambiguous. The CDR3 covers 13 residues. With 7 bases removed from V and 4 bases from J, the gap between germline ends came to 13 bases. The germline V gene has CDR1 LNHDA and CDR2 SQIVND (reference sequence).

V and J are TRBV6-6 and TRBJ2-7, with 7 bases matching TRBD2. Trimming removed 6 bases from V and 3 bases from J; junction bases left unmatched: 5. The CDR3 is 13 amino acids. CDR1 is MNHNY, CDR2 SVGAGI, per germline (reference sequence). CDR3 protein: CASRAGDNYEQYF. CDR3 in DNA: TGTGCCAGCAGGGCGGGGGATAACTACGAGCAGTACTTC.

This clone was seen once. The chain has TRBV9 and TRBJ2-1, with 12 positions matching TRBD2. Germline CDR1 and CDR2: SGDLS and YYNGEE. The CDR3 consists of 13 residues. The CDR3 is CASGLAGINEQFF. DNA of the CDR3: TGTGCAAGCGGACTAGCGGGAATCAATGAGCAGTTCTTC.

This rearrangement joins TRBV4-2 to TRBJ1-5; D not certain. The ends were cut back, 0 bases at V and 3 bases at J, with 6 bases in the middle. The CDR3 contains 14 residues. Per the germline V gene, CDR1 is LGHNA and CDR2 is YNFKEQ. The CDR3 region has the DNA TGTGCCAGCAGCCAAGACGGGTCCAATCAGCCCCAGCATTTT. Its protein is CASSQDGSNQPQHF.

V gene TRBV6-1 combines with J gene TRBJ1-6; no firm D call. CDR1 is MNHNS and CDR2 is SASEGT in the germline V gene. V was trimmed by 1 base and J by 0 bases, leaving 13 bases between them. CDR3 length: 18 amino acids. CDR3 sequence reads: CASSEVSGVRSYNSPLHF. As DNA, the CDR3 is TGTGCCAGCAGTGAAGTTAGCGGCGTCCGCTCCTATAATTCACCCCTCCACTTT.

This clone was observed a few times. This chain uses TRBV27 with TRBJ2-7; D is unresolved. Germline CDR1 MNHEY, CDR2 SMNVEV (reference sequence). The CDR3 covers 14 residues. The germline V and J ends were trimmed by 0 bases and 1 base, with 7 bases remaining between them. In DNA, the CDR3 is TGTGCCAGCAGTTTATCGAGTGAGTCCTACGAGCAGTACTTC. It is translated as CASSLSSESYEQYF.

The chain has TRBV5-4 and TRBJ2-3; the match to TRBD2 covers 8 bases. Trimming removed 0 bases from V and 3 bases from J; junction bases left unmatched: 9. Looked up from germline, CDR1 is SGHNT and CDR2 is YYREEE (reference sequence). The CDR3 contains 17 residues. The DNA of the CDR3 is TGTGCCAGCAGCTTGGCCCGGACTAGCCTGGGTACAGATACGCAGTATTTT. Translation: CASSLARTSLGTDTQYF.

This chain links TRBV18 with TRBJ1-1; 8 nucleotides agree with TRBD1. Germline values: CDR1 KGHSH, CDR2 LQKENI. V gave up 2 bases and J gave up 0 bases; unmatched junction bases: 5. The CDR3 has 16 residues. The CDR3 protein is CASSPGTGVMNTEAFF. In DNA form, the CDR3 reads TGTGCCAGCTCACCAGGGACAGGAGTCATGAACACTGAAGCTTTCTTT.

The chain joins TRBV20-1 to TRBJ2-1; D remains unclear. Between the trimmed V and J ends, which lost 6 bases and 9 bases, there was a span of 12 bases. The CDR3 is 11 residues long. Germline V lookup: CDR1 DFQATT, CDR2 SNEGSKA (reference sequence). The CDR3 region is CSALDGFEQFF. The CDR3 coding sequence is TGCAGTGCCCTCGATGGGTTTGAGCAGTTCTTC.

The CDR3 region has the DNA TGTGCCAGCAGCTTAGCGGCGGGGACCCTGTACGAGCAGTACTTC. It encodes CASSLAAGTLYEQYF. The chain is built from TRBV7-2 and TRBJ2-7; D perhaps matches TRBD2 (6 bases). This CDR3 contains 15 residues. V shed 0 bases and J shed 4 bases, with 13 bases lying between them. In germline, CDR1 is SGHTA, CDR2 FQGNSA.

The rearrangement links TRBV5-4 to TRBJ2-1; D is possibly TRBD1 (6 bases). Trimming took off 4 bases at V and 6 bases at J, with 14 bases between the two ends. CDR3 length: 14 amino acids. Looked up from germline, CDR1 is SGHNT and CDR2 is YYREEE (reference sequence). CDR3 sequence (DNA): TGTGCCAGCAGCCTCGCAGGGGCAACCAATGAGCAGTTCTTC. It translates to CASSLAGATNEQFF.